The present TCR beta chain was sequenced within a study of shared clonotypes between healthy human individuals. This CDR3 has 15 residues. Trimming cost V 0 bases and J 4 bases, with 11 bases left between them. Per germline, CDR1 SGHDT and CDR2 YYEEEE. Profiled with immunoSEQ multiplex PCR; TCRdb holds only in-frame clones, not every one. This sample has over 800,000 clones, with around 92% found just once. Terminally differentiated effector memory CD45RA+ cells were excluded by CCR7 positive selection of CD45RO-negative cells. This chain links TRBV5-6 with TRBJ2-1; D tentatively reads TRBD1 or TRBD2 (6 bases each). The clonotype was recovered from a man aged 25 to 40 in good health. Sequenced material: naive CD8+ T cells sorted from blood. The CDR3 DNA follows: TGTGCCAGCAGCTTGGGACAGGCGGGATACAATGAGCAGTTCTTC. As protein: CASSLGQAGYNEQFF.